This T cell receptor (beta chain) was identified during a study of blood T cell repertoires in COVID-19. The V gene end was trimmed by 2 bases and the J gene end by 0 bases; junction bases not matched to a gene: 4. Per germline, CDR1 MNHNS and CDR2 SASEGT. CDR3 length equals 15 residues. Sequencing used immunoSEQ multiplex PCR; TCRdb keeps in-frame clones, though not all of them. The sample carries 200,000 to 300,000 clones, around 90% recorded once. The sequenced sample was peripheral blood. The rearrangement joins TRBV6-1 to TRBJ2-7; 7 bases align to TRBD1. The sequence was collected from a woman aged 40 to 50 with acute or convalescent COVID-19. CDR3 sequence: CASSERTGSSYEQYV. In DNA form, the CDR3 reads TGTGCCAGCAGTGAAAGGACAGGAAGCTCCTACGAGCAGTACGTC.